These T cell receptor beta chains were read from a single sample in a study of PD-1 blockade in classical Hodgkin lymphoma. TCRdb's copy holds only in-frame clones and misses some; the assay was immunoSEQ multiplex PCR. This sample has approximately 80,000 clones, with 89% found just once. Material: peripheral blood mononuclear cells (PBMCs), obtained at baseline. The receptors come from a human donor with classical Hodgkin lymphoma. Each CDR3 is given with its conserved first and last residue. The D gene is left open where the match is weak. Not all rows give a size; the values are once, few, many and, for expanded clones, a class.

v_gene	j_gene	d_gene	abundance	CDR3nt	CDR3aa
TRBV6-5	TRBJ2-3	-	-	TGTGCCAGCAGTTCCACCGGGACACTTAGCACAGATACGCAGTATTTT	CASSSTGTLSTDTQYF
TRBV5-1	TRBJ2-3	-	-	TGCGCCAGCGGGGCGGTAGATAGCACAGATACGCAGTATTTT	CASGAVDSTDTQYF
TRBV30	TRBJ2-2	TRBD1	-	TGTGCCTGGATACCAGGGACAGGTCCCACCGGGGAGCTGTTTTTT	CAWIPGTGPTGELFF
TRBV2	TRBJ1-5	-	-	TGTGCCAGCGCCGTCCGGCCTTATAGCAATCAGCCCCAGCATTTT	CASAVRPYSNQPQHF
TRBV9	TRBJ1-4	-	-	TGTGCCAGCAGCGTAGAAGGAGGTGTGGCGACTAATGAAAAACTGTTTTTT	CASSVEGGVATNEKLFF
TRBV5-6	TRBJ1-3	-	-	TGTGCCAGCAGCTTGGGCCCCCCTAGCTCTGGAAACACCATATATTTT	CASSLGPPSSGNTIYF
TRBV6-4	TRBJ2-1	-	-	TGTGCCAGCAGTGATAGACTGTTGAGCTCCTACAATGAGCAGTTCTTC	CASSDRLLSSYNEQFF
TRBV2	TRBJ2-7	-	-	TGTGCCAGCAGTGGTGCACCCACGAGGGATTACGAGCAGTACTTC	CASSGAPTRDYEQYF
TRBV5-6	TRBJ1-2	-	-	TGTGCCAGCAGCTTGCAGTCCGTCTATGGCTACACCTTC	CASSLQSVYGYTF
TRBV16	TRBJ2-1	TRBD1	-	TGTGCCAGCAGCAAACGGGGACAGGGGATCTTCTCCTACAATGAGCAGTTCTTC	CASSKRGQGIFSYNEQFF
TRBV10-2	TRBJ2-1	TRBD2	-	TGCGCCACGGGACTAGCGGGAGTCAATGAGCAGTTCTTC	CATGLAGVNEQFF
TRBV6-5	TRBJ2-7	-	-	TGTGCCAGCACCCGGACCGGGACCACCTACGAGCAGTACTTC	CASTRTGTTYEQYF
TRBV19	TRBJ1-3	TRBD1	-	TGTGCCAGCCGTTCCCAGGGGGCGAACACCATATATTTT	CASRSQGANTIYF
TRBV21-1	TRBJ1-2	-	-	TGTGCCAGCAGCAAAGTAGTTAGGACAGGGGGGCGCCTCAGGAACTATGGCTACACCTTC	CASSKVVRTGGRLRNYGYTF
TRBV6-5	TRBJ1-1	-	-	TGTGCCAGCAGCCGGGATAGTTGGACTGAAGCTTTCTTT	CASSRDSWTEAFF
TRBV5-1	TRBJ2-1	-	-	TGCGCCAGCAGCTCCCAATCGGAGGGCCGCCACAATGAGCAGTTCTTC	CASSSQSEGRHNEQFF
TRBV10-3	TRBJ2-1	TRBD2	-	TGTGCCATCGGGGTACTAGCGGGTCGGAGCCATGAGCAGTTCTTC	CAIGVLAGRSHEQFF
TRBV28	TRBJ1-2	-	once	TGTGCCAGCAGTTACCACGACAGGAACTATGGCTACACCTTC	CASSYHDRNYGYTF
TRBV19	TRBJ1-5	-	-	TGTGCCAGTAGTATACTGACTGGGGATCAGCCCCAGCATTTT	CASSILTGDQPQHF
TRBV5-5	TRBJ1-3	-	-	TGTGCCAGCAGCTTAGACGGGAACTCTGGAAACACCATATATTTT	CASSLDGNSGNTIYF
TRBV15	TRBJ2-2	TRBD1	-	TGTGCCACCAGCGCGGACAGGGGAGTCAACACCGGGGAGCTGTTTTTT	CATSADRGVNTGELFF
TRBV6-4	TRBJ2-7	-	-	TGTGCCAGCTCGGCGTTCCAAGGCTACGAGCAGTACTTC	CASSAFQGYEQYF
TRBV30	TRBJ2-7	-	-	TGTGCCTGGAGAATAGAGTCCTACGAGCAGTACTTC	CAWRIESYEQYF
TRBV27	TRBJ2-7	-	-	TGTGCCAGCAAGGATCGGGACACAGCAAAGGTGCAGTACTTC	CASKDRDTAKVQYF
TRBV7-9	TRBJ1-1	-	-	TGTGCCAGCAGACGCGAGGGGGGGTCTCACACTGAAGCTTTCTTT	CASRREGGSHTEAFF
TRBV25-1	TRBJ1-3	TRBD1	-	TGTGCCAGCAGTATCGAGGGGGCAGGGGGTGTTAGAAACACCATATATTTT	CASSIEGAGGVRNTIYF
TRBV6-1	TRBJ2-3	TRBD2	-	TGTGCCGGGGGGGACTACGACACAGATACGCAGTATTTT	CAGGDYDTDTQYF
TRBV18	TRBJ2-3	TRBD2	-	TGTGCCAGCTCACCATTAAGTGGGACTAGCGGAGCAGATACGCAGTATTTT	CASSPLSGTSGADTQYF
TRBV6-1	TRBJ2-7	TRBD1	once	TGTGCCAGCAGTGAACAGGGGACAGGGACCTACGAGCAGTACTTC	CASSEQGTGTYEQYF
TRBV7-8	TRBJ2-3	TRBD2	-	TGTGCCAGCAGCCCCCGGGGTAGCGGGAGGGCCCTCCCAGATACGCAGTATTTT	CASSPRGSGRALPDTQYF
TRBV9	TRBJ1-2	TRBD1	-	TGTGCCAGCAGCTCAGGGGGAAATTCTTATGGCTACACCTTC	CASSSGGNSYGYTF
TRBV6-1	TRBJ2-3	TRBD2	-	TGTGCCAGCAGCCTAGCGGGAGCAGATACGCAGTATTTT	CASSLAGADTQYF
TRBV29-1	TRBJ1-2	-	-	TGCAGCGTGAATCAATTAGGTAGCTACACCTTC	CSVNQLGSYTF
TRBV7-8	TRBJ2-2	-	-	TGTGCCAGCAGCCAAAGCGCGAACACCGGGGAGCTGTTTTTT	CASSQSANTGELFF
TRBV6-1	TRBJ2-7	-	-	TGTGCCAGCAGTGAAGCCCAAGGGGGAGCGTACGAGCAGTACTTC	CASSEAQGGAYEQYF
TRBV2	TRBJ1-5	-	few	TGTGCCAGCAGTGGCCAGGGTAGCAATCAGCCCCAGCATTTT	CASSGQGSNQPQHF
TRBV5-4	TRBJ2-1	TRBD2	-	TGTGCCAGCAGCTTGGAGGCGGGAGCCAGACAGAATGAGCAGTTCTTC	CASSLEAGARQNEQFF
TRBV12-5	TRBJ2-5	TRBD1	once	TGTGCTAGTGGTTTGGGTTTAGGACAGGGCCAAGAGACCCAGTACTTC	CASGLGLGQGQETQYF
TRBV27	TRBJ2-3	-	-	TGTGCCAGCAGTCGCCTTCAGGATACGCAGTATTTT	CASSRLQDTQYF
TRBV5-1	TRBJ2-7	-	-	TGCGCCAGCAGACGGTCAGCAGATTCCTACGAGCAGTACTTC	CASRRSADSYEQYF
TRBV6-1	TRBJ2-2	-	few	TGTGCCAGCAGTGCCGGGACCCAAGTCGGCACCGGGGAGCTGTTTTTT	CASSAGTQVGTGELFF
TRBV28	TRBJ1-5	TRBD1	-	TGTGCCAGCAGTGTTAGGGACAGGGAAACTCAGCCCCAGCATTTT	CASSVRDRETQPQHF
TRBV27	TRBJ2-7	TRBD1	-	TGTGCCAGCAGTTCTCCCGGACAGGGTGACGAGCAGTACTTC	CASSSPGQGDEQYF
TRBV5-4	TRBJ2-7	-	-	TGTGCCAGCAGCTTGAGGGGGGGGACCACCTCCTACGAGCAGTACTTC	CASSLRGGTTSYEQYF
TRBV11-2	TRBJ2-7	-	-	TGTGCCAGCAGCTTAGATGTGACCTACGAGCAGTACTTC	CASSLDVTYEQYF
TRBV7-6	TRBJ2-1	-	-	TGTGCCAGCAGCGTTAGCCTGGGCTCCTACAATGAGCAGTTCTTC	CASSVSLGSYNEQFF
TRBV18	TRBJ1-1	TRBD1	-	TGTGCCAGCTCCCCGGGACAGGGCAATCTTATGAACACTGAAGCTTTCTTT	CASSPGQGNLMNTEAFF
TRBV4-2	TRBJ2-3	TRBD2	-	TGTGCCAGCAGCCAATCTAGCGGAGGGCCCCCAGATACGCAGTATTTT	CASSQSSGGPPDTQYF
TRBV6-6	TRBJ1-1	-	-	TGTGCCAGCAGCCAACAGACGAACACTGAAGCTTTCTTT	CASSQQTNTEAFF
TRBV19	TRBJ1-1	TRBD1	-	TGTGCCAGTAGGACAGGGGGAATAACTGAAGCTTTCTTT	CASRTGGITEAFF
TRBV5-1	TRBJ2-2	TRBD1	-	TGCGCCAGCAGCTCCCGGGACAGGGGACCCGGGGAGCTGTTTTTT	CASSSRDRGPGELFF